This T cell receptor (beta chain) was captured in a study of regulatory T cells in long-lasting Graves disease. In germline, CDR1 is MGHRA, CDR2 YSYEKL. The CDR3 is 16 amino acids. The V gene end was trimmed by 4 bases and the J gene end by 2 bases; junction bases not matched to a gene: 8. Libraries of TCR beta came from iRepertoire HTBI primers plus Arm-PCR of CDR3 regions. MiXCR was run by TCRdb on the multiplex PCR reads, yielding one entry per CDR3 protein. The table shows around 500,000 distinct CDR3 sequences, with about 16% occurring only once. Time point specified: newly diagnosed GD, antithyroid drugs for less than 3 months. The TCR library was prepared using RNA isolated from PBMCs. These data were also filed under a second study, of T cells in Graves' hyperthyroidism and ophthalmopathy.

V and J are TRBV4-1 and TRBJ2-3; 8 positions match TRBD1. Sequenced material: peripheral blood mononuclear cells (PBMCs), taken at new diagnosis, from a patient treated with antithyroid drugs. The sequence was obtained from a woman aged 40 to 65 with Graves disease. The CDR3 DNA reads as TGCGCCAGCAGCCGTCCCGGGACAGGTTCCACAGATACGCAGTATTTT. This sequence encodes CASSRPGTGSTDTQYF.